The 18 T cell receptor beta chains reported below all come from one sample, sequenced in a study of cytomegalovirus exposure and HLA in healthy donors. Use of 60 Vbeta and 13 Jbeta primers characterized the PCR. Sequencing was performed with immunoSEQ multiplex PCR; in TCRdb, only in-frame clones are kept and a portion is missing. The table shows over 85,000 clones, with roughly four fifths occurring only once. The sequenced sample consisted of PBMCs. The receptors were sampled from a woman in her 30s in good health and CMV-seronegative.

The chain uses TRBV13 and TRBJ1-4, with 8 bases aligning to TRBD1. Trimming cost V 3 bases and J 7 bases; bases outside gene matches: 7. This CDR3 has 15 amino acids. Looked up from germline, CDR1 is PRHDT and CDR2 is FYEKMQ (reference sequence). The CDR3 region has the DNA TGTGCCAGCAGCTTTGGACAGGGAGGCGGTGAAAAACTGTTTTTT. It encodes CASSFGQGGGEKLFF.

In its sample, this clone was seen a few times. This chain connects TRBV6-1 to TRBJ2-7; TRBD1 is a possible D gene (5 bases). Trimming took 8 bases from V and 2 from J, leaving 13 bases between them. This CDR3 has 13 amino acids. Looked up from germline, CDR1 is MNHNS and CDR2 is SASEGT. CDR3 protein: CASRQLMTYEQYF. The CDR3 DNA follows: TGTGCCAGCCGACAGTTAATGACCTACGAGCAGTACTTC.

This clone showed up just once. This likely comes from a read error, as the CDR3 has no conserved phenylalanine or tryptophan at its end. The chain couples TRBV4-3 to TRBJ1-1; tentative D call: TRBD1 (5 bases). The CDR3 contains 16 residues. From germline, CDR1 is LGHNA and CDR2 YSLEER. V was trimmed by 0 bases and J by 7 bases, leaving 18 bases between them. DNA of the CDR3: TGCGCCAGCAGCCAAGATCTAAGGCCTCCTACAGGTGAAGCTTTCGTT. This translates into CASSQDLRPPTGEAFV.

This clone occurred a few times. The chain employs TRBV5-4 and TRBJ1-1; a possible D gene is TRBD1 (6 bases). Germline lookup yields CDR1 SGHNT and CDR2 YYREEE (reference sequence). Deletions cut 0 bases from V and 1 base from J, with 13 bases between. This CDR3 is 16 amino acids long. The CDR3 nucleotides read TGTGCCAGCAGCTTGGGTGGTTGGGGGCCGAACACTGAAGCTTTCTTT. Amino acids: CASSLGGWGPNTEAFF.

This chain uses TRBV28 with TRBJ1-5; 7 bases are a match to TRBD1. The CDR3 length is 16 residues. V trimming: 5 bases; J trimming: 6 bases; junction bases outside the gene matches: 13. Per germline, CDR1 MDHEN and CDR2 SYDVKM. CDR3 region: CASSPHGTDRGQPQHF. The CDR3 nucleotides are TGTGCCAGCAGTCCACACGGGACAGATCGAGGTCAGCCCCAGCATTTT.

There are a few counts of this clone. The chain has TRBV20-1 and TRBJ1-1; 7 bases map to TRBD1. This CDR3 has 11 amino acids. Germline V gives CDR1 DFQATT, CDR2 SNEGSKA (reference sequence). CDR3 protein: CRGRGDTEAFF. The CDR3 DNA follows: TGCAGAGGCAGGGGGGACACTGAAGCTTTCTTT.

The V call is TRBV5-1, the J call TRBJ1-1; tentative D call: TRBD1 (6 bases). Trimming removed 0 bases at V and 6 bases at J, with 18 bases between. CDR1 is SGHRS, CDR2 YFSETQ, per germline. The CDR3 has 16 residues. The CDR3 DNA sequence: TGCGCCAGCAGCTTGGGCGGGGGCCGAGGGGCGGCTGAAGCTTTCTTT. It translates to CASSLGGGRGAAEAFF.

The CDR3 bases are TGTGCCACCAGCAGAGACAGGGTTTCCTACGAGCAGTACTTC. Its protein product is CATSRDRVSYEQYF. The gene calls are TRBV15 and TRBJ2-7; D may be TRBD1 (5 bases). Trimming cost V 0 bases and J 1 base, with 7 bases left between them. This CDR3 comprises 14 residues. Germline lookup yields CDR1 LNHNV and CDR2 YYDKDF (reference sequence).

The chain is built from TRBV7-2 and TRBJ1-1; a possible D gene is TRBD1 (6 bases). Trimming cost V 3 bases and J 4 bases, with 15 bases left between them. Per the germline V gene, CDR1 is SGHTA and CDR2 is FQGNSA. The CDR3 is made up of 15 amino acids. The CDR3 nucleotides are TGTGCCAGCAGCTTTTTAACAGGGTGGAGCACTGAAGCTTTCTTT. Encoded protein: CASSFLTGWSTEAFF.

The chain uses TRBV27 and TRBJ1-5, with D possibly matching TRBD1 (5 bases). Trimming cost V 3 bases and J 6 bases, with 12 bases left between them. The CDR3 covers 14 residues. CDR1 is MNHEY and CDR2 is SMNVEV in the germline V gene (reference sequence). The CDR3 protein is CASSFQGWGQPQHF. The CDR3 region has the DNA TGTGCCAGCAGTTTCCAGGGCTGGGGTCAGCCCCAGCATTTT.

The J gene is TRBJ2-5, the V gene TRBV9, with TRBD2 matching 7 bases. The J segment lost 5 bases and the V segment lost 4 bases, leaving 8 bases of the junction unmatched. The germline V gene has CDR1 SGDLS and CDR2 YYNGEE. The CDR3 loop spans 14 amino acids. CDR3 amino acids: CASSRLWRGETQYF. The CDR3 bases are TGTGCCAGCAGCAGACTTTGGCGGGGGGAGACCCAGTACTTC. Full variable domain (outside the CDR3, taken from reference TRBV9 and TRBJ2-5): DSGVTQTPKHLITATGQRVTLRCSPRSGDLSVYWYQQSLDQGLQFLIQYYNGEERAKGNILERFSAQQFPDLHSELNLSSLELGDSALYFCASSRLWRGETQYFGPGTRLLVL.

The chain uses TRBV9 and TRBJ2-3; D is unresolved. V was shortened by 1 base and J by 6 bases, with 9 bases between the two germline ends. This CDR3 has 13 residues. Germline V gene lookup returns CDR1 SGDLS and CDR2 YYNGEE. The CDR3 protein is CASSVMLVDTQYF. The DNA for the CDR3 is TGTGCCAGCAGCGTAATGCTAGTCGATACGCAGTATTTT.

The rearrangement joins TRBV30 to TRBJ1-3; D unclear. CDR1 and CDR2 (germline): GTSNPN, SVGIG (reference sequence). V lost 6 bases to trimming and J lost 0 bases, with 18 bases between them. The CDR3 totals 16 residues. The CDR3 DNA follows: TGTGCCTGCCCAATTAGGAGGGTCCACTCTGGAAACACCATATATTTT. Translation: CACPIRRVHSGNTIYF.

The J gene is TRBJ2-3, the V gene TRBV7-9, with a weak D call TRBD2 (6 bases). The germline V gene encodes CDR1 SEHNR and CDR2 FQNEAQ (reference sequence). V was pared by 5 bases and J by 7 bases, with 13 bases between. This CDR3 spans 13 amino acids. The CDR3 loop reads CASSDNSGYTQYF. The CDR3 DNA reads as TGTGCCAGCAGCGATAATAGCGGTTATACGCAGTATTTT.

This clone was detected once. This chain connects TRBV7-2 to TRBJ2-3; TRBD2 agrees at 7 bases. CDR1 is SGHTA, CDR2 FQGNSA, per germline. This CDR3 region has 16 residues. Unmatched junction bases numbered 6, after V lost 3 bases and J lost 0 bases. The CDR3 DNA is TGTGCCAGCAGCTTTCCGGCGGGAGTTAGCACAGATACGCAGTATTTT. Its protein product is CASSFPAGVSTDTQYF.

V usage is TRBV27 and J usage is TRBJ2-7; 7 bases align to TRBD2. The J segment lost 5 bases and the V segment lost 5 bases, leaving 12 bases of the junction unmatched. CDR1 and CDR2 from the germline V gene are MNHEY and SMNVEV (reference sequence). This CDR3 has 15 amino acids. In nucleotides, the CDR3 is TGTGCCAGCAGTCGAAACCGGGACTACCTCAACGAGCAGTACTTC. Protein: CASSRNRDYLNEQYF.

The rearrangement joins TRBV30 to TRBJ1-6; maybe TRBD1 (5 bases). CDR1 GTSNPN and CDR2 SVGIG come from the germline V gene (reference sequence). CDR3 size: 14 residues. Trimming removed 1 base from V and 7 bases from J, with 11 bases in between. This chain's CDR3 is CAWSADSSNSPLHF. The DNA for the CDR3 is TGTGCCTGGAGTGCAGACAGCTCGAATTCACCCCTCCACTTT. Drawing the rest from reference TRBV30 and TRBJ1-6, the complete variable domain is SQTIHQWPATLVQPVGSPLSLECTVEGTSNPNLYWYRQAAGRGLQLLFYSVGIGQISSEVPQNLSASRPQDRQFILSSKKLLLSDSGFYLCAWSADSSNSPLHFGNGTRLTVT.

V is TRBV7-9 and J is TRBJ1-2; TRBD1 aligns across 10 bases. CDR1 is SEHNR and CDR2 is FQNEAQ in the germline V gene (reference sequence). Trimming took 5 bases from V and 8 from J; bases not matched to a gene: 11. The CDR3 is made up of 15 amino acids. CDR3 bases: TGTGCCAGCAGCCCGGGGACAGGGGATGTAGTGGGCTACACCTTC. This sequence encodes CASSPGTGDVVGYTF.